The T cell receptor (beta chain) described here comes from a study of blood T cell repertoires in COVID-19. Study information: From T cells, B-cell-depleted T cells, or PBMCs came the material, which was cDNA or gDNA.

Trimming removed 0 bases at V and 7 bases at J, with 20 bases between. The germline V gene encodes CDR1 SGHRS and CDR2 YFSETQ. This CDR3 is built from 17 residues. Assay used: immunoSEQ multiplex PCR; TCRdb lists only in-frame clones, some missing. This sample has 50,000 to 65,000 clones, with 80% to 90% found just once. The material sequenced was peripheral blood. The chain combines TRBV5-1 with TRBJ2-1, with D possibly matching TRBD2 (6 bases). This sequence originates from a man aged 55 to 70 with acute or convalescent COVID-19. This chain's CDR3 is CASSLVGGGRNTNEQFF. Here the CDR3 DNA reads TGCGCCAGCAGCTTGGTTGGGGGAGGCCGAAACACAAATGAGCAGTTCTTC.